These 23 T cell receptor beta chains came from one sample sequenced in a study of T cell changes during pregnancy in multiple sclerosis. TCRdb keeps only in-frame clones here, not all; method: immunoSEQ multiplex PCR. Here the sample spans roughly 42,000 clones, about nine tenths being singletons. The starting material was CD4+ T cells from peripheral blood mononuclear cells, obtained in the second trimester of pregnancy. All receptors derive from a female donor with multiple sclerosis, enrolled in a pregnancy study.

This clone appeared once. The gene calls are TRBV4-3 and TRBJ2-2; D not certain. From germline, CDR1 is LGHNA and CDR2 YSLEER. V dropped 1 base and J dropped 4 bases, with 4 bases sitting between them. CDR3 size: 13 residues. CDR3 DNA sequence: TGCGCCAGCAGCCAAGTGGCCACCGGGGAGCTGTTTTTT. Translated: CASSQVATGELFF.

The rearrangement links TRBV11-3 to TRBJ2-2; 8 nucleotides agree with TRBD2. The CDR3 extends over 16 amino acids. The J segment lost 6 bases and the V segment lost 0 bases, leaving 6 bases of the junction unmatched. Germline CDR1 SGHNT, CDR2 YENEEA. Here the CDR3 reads CASSLDSAGVSGELFF. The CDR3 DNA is TGTGCCAGCAGCTTAGATTCAGCGGGAGTGTCCGGGGAGCTGTTTTTT.

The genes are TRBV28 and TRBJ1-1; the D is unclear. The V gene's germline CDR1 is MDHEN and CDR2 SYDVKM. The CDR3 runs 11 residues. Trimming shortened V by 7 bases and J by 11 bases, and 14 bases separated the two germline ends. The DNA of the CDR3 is TGTGCCAGCATCTTAAACTTACAGGCTTTCTTT. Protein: CASILNLQAFF.

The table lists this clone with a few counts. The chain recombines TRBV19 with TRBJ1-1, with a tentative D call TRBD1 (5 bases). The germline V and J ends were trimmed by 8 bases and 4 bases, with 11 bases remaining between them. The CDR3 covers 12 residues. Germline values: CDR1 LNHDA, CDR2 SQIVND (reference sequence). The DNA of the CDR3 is TGTGCCAGTTCAGGGAGGCTCACTGAAGCTTTCTTT. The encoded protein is CASSGRLTEAFF.

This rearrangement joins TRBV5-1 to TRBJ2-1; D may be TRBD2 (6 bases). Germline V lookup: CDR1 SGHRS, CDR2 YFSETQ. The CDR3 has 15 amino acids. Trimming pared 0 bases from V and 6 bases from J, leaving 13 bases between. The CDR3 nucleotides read TGCGCCAGCAGCTTGGAAGGGATCGGGGGCAATGAGCAGTTCTTC. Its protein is CASSLEGIGGNEQFF.

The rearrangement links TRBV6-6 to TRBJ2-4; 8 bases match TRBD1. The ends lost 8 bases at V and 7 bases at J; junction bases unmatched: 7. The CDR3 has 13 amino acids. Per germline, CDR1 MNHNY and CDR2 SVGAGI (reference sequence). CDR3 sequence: CASAQGAQNIQYF. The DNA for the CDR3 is TGTGCCAGCGCCCAGGGGGCGCAGAACATTCAGTACTTC.

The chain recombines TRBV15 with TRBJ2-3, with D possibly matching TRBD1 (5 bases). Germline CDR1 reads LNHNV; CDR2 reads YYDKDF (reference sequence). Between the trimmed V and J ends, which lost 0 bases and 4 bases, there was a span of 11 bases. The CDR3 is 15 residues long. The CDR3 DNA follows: TGTGCCACCAGCAGAGACCGACCAGGGTCAGATACGCAGTATTTT. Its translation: CATSRDRPGSDTQYF.

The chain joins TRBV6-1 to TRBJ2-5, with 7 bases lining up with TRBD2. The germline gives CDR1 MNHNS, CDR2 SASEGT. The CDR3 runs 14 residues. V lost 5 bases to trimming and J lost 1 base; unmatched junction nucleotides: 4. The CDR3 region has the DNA TGTGCCAGCAGTCGGGAGCGGGGCCAAGAGACCCAGTACTTC. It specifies CASSRERGQETQYF.

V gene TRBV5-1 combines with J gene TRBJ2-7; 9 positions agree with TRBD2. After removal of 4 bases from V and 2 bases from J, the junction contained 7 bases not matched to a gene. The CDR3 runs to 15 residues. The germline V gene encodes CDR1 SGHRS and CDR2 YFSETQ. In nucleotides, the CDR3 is TGCGCCAGCAGCCCGGGTAGCGGGAGCCCCTACGAGCAGTACTTC. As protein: CASSPGSGSPYEQYF.

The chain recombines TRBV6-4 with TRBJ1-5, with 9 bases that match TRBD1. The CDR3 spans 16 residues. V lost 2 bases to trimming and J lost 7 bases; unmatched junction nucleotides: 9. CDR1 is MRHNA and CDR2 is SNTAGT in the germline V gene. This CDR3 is CASSDPGQGREQPQHF. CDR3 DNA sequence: TGTGCCAGCAGTGACCCGGGACAGGGACGGGAACAGCCCCAGCATTTT.

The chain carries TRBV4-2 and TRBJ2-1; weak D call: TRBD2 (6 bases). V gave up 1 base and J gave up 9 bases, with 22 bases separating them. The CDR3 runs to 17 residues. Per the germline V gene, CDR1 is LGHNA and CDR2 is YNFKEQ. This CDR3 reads CASSQGIIAARVSEQFF. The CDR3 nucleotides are TGTGCCAGCAGCCAAGGGATAATAGCGGCCAGGGTTAGTGAGCAGTTCTTC.

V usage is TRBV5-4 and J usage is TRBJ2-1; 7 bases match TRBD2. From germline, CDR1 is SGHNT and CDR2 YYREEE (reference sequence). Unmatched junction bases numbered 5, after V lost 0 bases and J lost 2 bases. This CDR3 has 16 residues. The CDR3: CASSLDAGVAYNEQFF. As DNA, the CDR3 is TGTGCCAGCAGCTTGGACGCGGGAGTAGCCTACAATGAGCAGTTCTTC.

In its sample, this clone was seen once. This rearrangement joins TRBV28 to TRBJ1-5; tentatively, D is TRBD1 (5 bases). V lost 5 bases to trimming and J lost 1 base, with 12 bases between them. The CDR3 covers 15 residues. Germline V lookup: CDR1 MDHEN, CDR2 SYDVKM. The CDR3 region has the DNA TGTGCCAGCAGTAGACACGGGGGAAGCAATCAGCCCCAGCATTTT. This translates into CASSRHGGSNQPQHF.

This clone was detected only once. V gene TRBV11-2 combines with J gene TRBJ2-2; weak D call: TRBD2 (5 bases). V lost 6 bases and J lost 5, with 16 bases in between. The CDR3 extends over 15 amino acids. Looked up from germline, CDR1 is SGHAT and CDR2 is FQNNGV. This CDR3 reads CASSLVLRRTGELFF. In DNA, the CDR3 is TGTGCCAGCAGTCTCGTCCTAAGGAGGACCGGGGAGCTGTTTTTT.

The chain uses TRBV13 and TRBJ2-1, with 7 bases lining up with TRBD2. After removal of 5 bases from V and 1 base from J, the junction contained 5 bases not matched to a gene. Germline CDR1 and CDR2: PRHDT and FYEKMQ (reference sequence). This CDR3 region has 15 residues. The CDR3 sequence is CASSPGLESYNEQFF. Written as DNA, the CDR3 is TGTGCCAGCAGCCCCGGACTAGAGTCCTACAATGAGCAGTTCTTC.

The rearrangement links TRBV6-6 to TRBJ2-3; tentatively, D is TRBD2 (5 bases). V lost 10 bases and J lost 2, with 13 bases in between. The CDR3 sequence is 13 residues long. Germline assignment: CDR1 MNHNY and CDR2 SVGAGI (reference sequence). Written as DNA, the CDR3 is TGTGCCACTCACCGGGAAAACACAGATACGCAGTATTTT. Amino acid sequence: CATHRENTDTQYF.

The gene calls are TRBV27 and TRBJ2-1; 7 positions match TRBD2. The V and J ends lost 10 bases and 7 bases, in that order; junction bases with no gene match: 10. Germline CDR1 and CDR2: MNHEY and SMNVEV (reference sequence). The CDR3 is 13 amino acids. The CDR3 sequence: CATSPNGGNEQFF. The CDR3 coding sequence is TGTGCCACCAGCCCCAACGGGGGGAATGAGCAGTTCTTC.

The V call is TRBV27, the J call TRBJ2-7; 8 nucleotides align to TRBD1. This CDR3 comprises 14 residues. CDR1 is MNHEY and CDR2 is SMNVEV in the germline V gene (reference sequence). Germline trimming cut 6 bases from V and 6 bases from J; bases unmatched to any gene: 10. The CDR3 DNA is TGTGCCAGCAGGCGGGTGACAGGGGACCGCGAGCAGTACTTC. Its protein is CASRRVTGDREQYF.

The CDR3 sequence is CASSIRDYDNEQFF. The CDR3 nucleotides read TGTGCCAGCAGCATCCGGGACTACGACAATGAGCAGTTCTTC. J is TRBJ2-1 and V is TRBV7-6; 7 bases are a match to TRBD2. Germline V gene lookup returns CDR1 SGHVS and CDR2 FNYEAQ. The CDR3 totals 14 residues. V shed 5 bases, J shed 5 bases, and the junction held 6 bases outside the gene matches.

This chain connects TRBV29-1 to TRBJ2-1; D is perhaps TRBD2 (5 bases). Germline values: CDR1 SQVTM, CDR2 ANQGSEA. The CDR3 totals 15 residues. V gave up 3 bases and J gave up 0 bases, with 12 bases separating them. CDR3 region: CSVDFSGSSYNEQFF. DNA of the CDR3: TGCAGCGTTGACTTCAGCGGCAGCTCCTACAATGAGCAGTTCTTC.

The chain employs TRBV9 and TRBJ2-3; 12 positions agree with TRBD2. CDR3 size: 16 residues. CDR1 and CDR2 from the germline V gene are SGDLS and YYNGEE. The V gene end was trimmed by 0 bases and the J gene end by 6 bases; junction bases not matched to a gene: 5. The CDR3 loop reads CASSVEASGRGDTQYF. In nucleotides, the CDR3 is TGTGCCAGCAGCGTAGAGGCTAGCGGGAGGGGTGATACGCAGTATTTT.

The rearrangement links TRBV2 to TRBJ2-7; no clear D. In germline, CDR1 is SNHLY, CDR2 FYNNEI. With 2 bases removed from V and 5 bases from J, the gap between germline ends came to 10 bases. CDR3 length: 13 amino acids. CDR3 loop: CASSEPFRHEQYF. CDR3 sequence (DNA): TGTGCCAGCAGTGAACCTTTTCGTCACGAGCAGTACTTC.

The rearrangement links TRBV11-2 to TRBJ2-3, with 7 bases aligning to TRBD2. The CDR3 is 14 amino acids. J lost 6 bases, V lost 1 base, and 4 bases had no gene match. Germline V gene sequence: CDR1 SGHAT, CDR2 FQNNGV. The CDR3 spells CASSLAGGMDTQYF. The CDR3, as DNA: TGTGCCAGCAGCTTAGCGGGAGGAATGGATACGCAGTATTTT.